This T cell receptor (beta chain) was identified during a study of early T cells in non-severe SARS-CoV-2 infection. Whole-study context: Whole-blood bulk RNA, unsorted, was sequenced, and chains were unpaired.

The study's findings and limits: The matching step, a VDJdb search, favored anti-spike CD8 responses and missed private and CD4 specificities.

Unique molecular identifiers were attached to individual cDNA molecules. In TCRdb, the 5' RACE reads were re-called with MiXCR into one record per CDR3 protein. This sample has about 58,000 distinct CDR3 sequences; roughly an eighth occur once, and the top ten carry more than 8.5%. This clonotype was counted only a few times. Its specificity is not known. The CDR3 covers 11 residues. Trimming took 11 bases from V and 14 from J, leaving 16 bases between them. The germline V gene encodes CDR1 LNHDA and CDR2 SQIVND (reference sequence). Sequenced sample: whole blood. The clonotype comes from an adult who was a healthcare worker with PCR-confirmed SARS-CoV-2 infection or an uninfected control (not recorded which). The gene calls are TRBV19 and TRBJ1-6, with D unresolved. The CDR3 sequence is CALGRFLTLHF. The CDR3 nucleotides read TGTGCCCTGGGGAGGTTCCTCACCCTCCACTTT.